This T cell receptor beta chain derives from a study of Graves' ophthalmopathy and Graves' hyperthyroidism. This CDR3 has 18 amino acids. The germline gives CDR1 SNHLY, CDR2 FYNNEI. About this clonotype: An end of the junction does not agree with germline; a read error may underlie this.

TCR beta CDR3 amplification used RNA transcripts. First-round RT-PCR relied on HTBI primers, and a second-round multiplex PCR came next. TCRdb reprocessed the multiplex PCR reads via MiXCR and lists one record per CDR3 protein. The table lists tens of thousands of distinct CDR3 sequences, approximately 50% of them singletons, with over 3.5% in the top ten. The gene calls are TRBV2 and TRBJ1-4; 8 nucleotides line up with TRBD1. What was sequenced was peripheral blood. The receptor's source is an adult woman with Graves' ophthalmopathy. CDR3: CASSDEVTGGESNEKPFF. The CDR3 nucleotides read TGTGCCAGCAGTGATGAAGTCACAGGGGGGGAATCTAATGAAAAACCGTTTTTT. The variable domain in full, with the rest retrieved from reference TRBV2 and TRBJ1-4, is EPEVTQTPSHQVTQMGQEVILRCVPISNHLYFYWYRQILGQKVEFLVSFYNNEISEKSEIFDDQFSVERPDGSNFTLKIRSTKLEDSAMYFCASSDEVTGGESNEKPFFGSGTQLSVL.